These T cell receptor beta chains were read from a single sample in a study of blood T cell repertoires in COVID-19. Produced via immunoSEQ multiplex PCR; TCRdb's table is partial and in-frame only. The sample contains roughly 380,000 clones, about 80% of which appear only once. The sequenced sample was peripheral blood. Source of these receptors: a human donor with acute or convalescent COVID-19. The donor label of this sample is uncertain. The CDR3 runs from the conserved cysteine through the conserved F or W. The D gene is left open where the match is weak. Size tells how often a clone was seen (once, few, many) or the class of an expanded clone, and some rows leave it out.

>TRBV2|TRBJ1-6|NA|16|NA
CASSETFISYNSPLHF
TGTGCCAGCAGTGAAACATTTATCTCCTATAATTCACCCCTCCACTTT
>TRBV2|TRBJ1-1|NA|13|NA
CASSDLGGVGAFF
TGTGCCAGCAGTGACCTGGGGGGTGTAGGAGCTTTCTTT
>TRBV11-2|TRBJ1-1|NA|14|TRBD1
CASTQGQLNTEAFF
TGTGCCAGCACCCAGGGACAGTTGAACACTGAAGCTTTCTTT
>TRBV27|TRBJ2-7|NA|18|TRBD2
CASSSLGLAGGQSHEQYF
TGTGCCAGCAGTTCACTAGGACTAGCGGGAGGGCAAAGTCACGAGCAGTACTTC
>TRBV11-2|TRBJ1-6|NA|14|NA
CASSLGTGGRPLHF
TGTGCCAGCAGCCTAGGGACCGGAGGTCGACCCCTCCACTTT
>TRBV28|TRBJ2-7|NA|14|TRBD2
CASSFTGGLYEQYF
TGTGCCAGCAGTTTTACGGGGGGACTCTACGAGCAGTACTTC
>TRBV30|TRBJ2-7|NA|14|NA
CAWSLPGLSYEQYF
TGTGCCTGGTCCCTTCCGGGACTCTCCTACGAGCAGTACTTC
>TRBV11-2|TRBJ1-1|NA|15|TRBD1
CASSRQGGFNEEAFF
TGTGCCAGCAGCCGTCAGGGGGGTTTCAACGAGGAAGCTTTCTTT
>TRBV28|TRBJ2-7|once|15|TRBD1
CASSLPTGGPYEQYF
TGTGCCAGCAGTCTCCCGACAGGGGGTCCCTACGAGCAGTACTTC
>TRBV30|TRBJ1-1|NA|13|NA
CAWSLAGGTEAFF
TGTGCCTGGAGTCTGGCGGGGGGTACTGAAGCTTTCTTT
>TRBV30|TRBJ2-1|NA|13|NA
CAWRKSSYNEQFF
TGTGCCTGGAGGAAGAGCTCCTACAATGAGCAGTTCTTC
>TRBV4-1|TRBJ2-3|NA|18|TRBD2
CASSRFFGAGGQQDTQYF
TGCGCCAGCAGCCGCTTCTTCGGAGCGGGGGGGCAACAAGATACGCAGTATTTT
>TRBV9|TRBJ2-2|NA|15|NA
CASSPSKGVTGELFF
TGTGCCAGCAGCCCCTCTAAGGGGGTTACCGGGGAGCTGTTTTTT
>TRBV27|TRBJ1-6|NA|16|NA
CASSLRGIGFDSPLHF
TGTGCCAGCAGCTTAAGGGGTATAGGGTTTGATTCACCCCTCCACTTT
>TRBV29-1|TRBJ2-5|NA|12|NA
CSVQKNSETQYF
TGCAGCGTTCAAAAGAACTCGGAGACCCAGTACTTC
>TRBV12-3/TRBV12-4|TRBJ1-2|NA|13|TRBD1
CASSSRQGYVYTF
TGTGCCAGCAGTTCCAGACAGGGGTACGTCTACACCTTC
>TRBV11-2|TRBJ2-7|NA|17|TRBD2
CASSHNRGGITFDEQYF
TGTGCCAGCAGCCATAATCGCGGGGGGATAACGTTTGACGAGCAGTACTTC
>TRBV3-1/TRBV3-2|TRBJ1-1|few|15|TRBD1
CASSPRTGGNTEAFF
TGTGCCAGCAGCCCGCGGACAGGGGGAAACACTGAAGCTTTCTTT
>TRBV30|TRBJ2-3|NA|17|NA
CAWSGERSPRGTDTQYF
TGTGCCTGGAGTGGTGAGCGGTCCCCACGGGGCACAGATACGCAGTATTTT
>TRBV9|TRBJ1-3|NA|15|NA
CASNPLGGSGNTIYF
TGTGCCAGCAACCCCCTCGGGGGGAGCGGAAACACCATATATTTT
>TRBV4-1|TRBJ2-2|once|15|NA
CASSQDVRPSGELFF
TGCGCCAGCAGCCAAGACGTCCGTCCTTCCGGGGAGCTGTTTTTT
>TRBV15|TRBJ1-5|NA|15|NA
CATSRDRLENQPQHF
TGTGCCACCAGCAGAGACCGACTGGAGAATCAGCCCCAGCATTTT
>TRBV16|TRBJ2-1|NA|13|NA
CASSQSGANEQFF
TGTGCCAGCAGCCAATCGGGGGCCAATGAGCAGTTCTTC
>TRBV11-3|TRBJ2-1|once|15|TRBD2
CASSTGRGSIDEQFF
TGTGCCAGCAGCACCGGGCGCGGGAGCATCGATGAGCAGTTCTTC
>TRBV2|TRBJ1-2|NA|12|NA
CASRSGGDGYTF
TGTGCCAGCAGGTCGGGAGGCGACGGCTACACCTTC
>TRBV5-5|TRBJ1-2|NA|16|NA
CASSLSVTNPPGGYTF
TGTGCCAGCAGCTTGTCTGTGACAAACCCACCTGGTGGCTACACCTTC
>TRBV10-3|TRBJ1-1|NA|13|NA
CAISNEGNTEAFF
TGTGCCATCTCAAACGAGGGGAACACTGAAGCTTTCTTT
>TRBV29-1|TRBJ2-7|NA|13|TRBD1
CSVLRDSPYEQYF
TGCAGCGTCCTAAGGGACAGTCCCTACGAGCAGTACTTC
>TRBV7-9|TRBJ2-7|NA|17|TRBD2
CASSPWGEGLVSYEQYF
TGTGCCAGCAGCCCGTGGGGGGAGGGCCTTGTTTCCTACGAGCAGTACTTC
>TRBV5-1|TRBJ2-3|few|16|TRBD2
CASSPPTSGSADTQYF
TGCGCCAGCAGCCCCCCCACTAGCGGGAGCGCAGATACGCAGTATTTT
>TRBV19|TRBJ2-2|NA|16|TRBD1
CASSTTGTGSTGELFF
TGTGCCAGTAGTACAACCGGGACAGGGAGCACCGGGGAGCTGTTTTTT
>TRBV6-5|TRBJ1-3|NA|14|NA
CASSSRSPGNTIYF
TGTGCCAGCAGCTCCAGGTCCCCTGGAAACACCATATATTTT
>TRBV7-8|TRBJ2-7|NA|18|TRBD1
CASSLGRTGVPSTYEQYF
TGTGCCAGCAGCTTAGGTCGGACAGGGGTCCCCAGTACCTACGAGCAGTACTTC
>TRBV6-5|TRBJ2-1|NA|16|TRBD2
CASSYSVGSGRNEQFF
TGTGCCAGCAGTTACTCTGTGGGTAGCGGGAGAAATGAGCAGTTCTTC
>TRBV2|TRBJ1-3|NA|16|TRBD1
CASSGTGWYAGNTIYF
TGTGCCAGCAGTGGGACAGGGTGGTATGCCGGAAACACCATATATTTT
>TRBV2|TRBJ2-1|NA|17|NA
CASSEVPSPGFPNEQFF
TGTGCCAGCAGTGAGGTACCCAGCCCGGGGTTCCCTAATGAGCAGTTCTTC
>TRBV19|TRBJ1-1|NA|14|TRBD1
CASSRQGAVNEAFF
TGTGCCAGTAGCCGACAGGGGGCTGTAAATGAAGCTTTCTTT
>TRBV27|TRBJ2-3|NA|12|NA
CASSPQGDTQYF
TGTGCCAGCAGCCCTCAGGGGGATACGCAGTATTTT
>TRBV19|TRBJ1-2|NA|12|NA
CASTFGGGGYTF
TGTGCCAGTACCTTCGGGGGTGGTGGCTACACCTTC
>TRBV5-8|TRBJ1-4|NA|15|NA
CASSRRDSARGKLFF
TGTGCCAGCAGCCGCCGGGACTCAGCTCGGGGAAAACTGTTTTTT
>TRBV6-6|TRBJ2-1|NA|16|TRBD2
CASSRLAGGTYNEQFF
TGTGCCAGCAGTCGACTAGCGGGAGGGACCTACAATGAGCAGTTCTTC
>TRBV5-6|TRBJ2-1|NA|15|TRBD2
CASSFRTSGSNEQFF
TGTGCCAGCAGCTTTAGGACTAGCGGGAGTAATGAGCAGTTCTTC
>TRBV5-1|TRBJ1-5|NA|15|NA
CASSHTGGSGQPQHF
TGCGCCAGCAGCCATACGGGGGGTTCGGGTCAGCCCCAGCATTTT
>TRBV15|TRBJ1-6|NA|14|TRBD1
CATAGDRGISPLHF
TGTGCCACCGCGGGCGACAGGGGGATTTCACCCCTCCACTTT
>TRBV9|TRBJ2-5|once|13|NA
CASSVDLQETQYF
TGTGCCAGCAGCGTAGACCTACAAGAGACCCAGTACTTC
>TRBV6-5|TRBJ2-1|NA|15|NA
CASSSLAGSYNEQFF
TGTGCCAGCAGTTCCTTAGCTGGTTCCTACAATGAGCAGTTCTTC
>TRBV4-2|TRBJ1-4|NA|14|NA
CASSQTGFNEKLFF
TGTGCCAGCAGCCAGACAGGATTTAATGAAAAACTGTTTTTT
>TRBV27|TRBJ1-1|NA|12|NA
CASKVGDTEAFF
TGTGCCAGCAAGGTAGGGGACACTGAAGCTTTCTTT
>TRBV30|TRBJ1-2|NA|12|NA
CAWSPRSYGYTF
TGTGCCTGGAGTCCCCGGTCCTATGGCTACACCTTC
>TRBV2|TRBJ2-1|once|16|NA
CASSEEARSSYNEQFF
TGTGCCAGCAGTGAAGAGGCTAGGAGCTCCTACAATGAGCAGTTCTTC
>TRBV2|TRBJ1-2|once|12|NA
CASSQTGYGYTF
TGTGCCAGCAGCCAAACGGGCTATGGCTACACCTTC
>TRBV12-3/TRBV12-4|TRBJ1-6|NA|13|NA
CASSSLINSPLHF
TGTGCCAGCAGCAGTTTAATAAATTCACCCCTCCACTTT